This T cell receptor beta chain was obtained from a study of long-term antiretroviral therapy in people with HIV. Version v3.0 of the immunoSEQ assay ran at survey level. Assay: immunoSEQ multiplex PCR; the TCRdb copy retains only in-frame clones and omits some. The sample lists tens of thousands of clones, around 93% occurring once. CDR1 is PRHDT, CDR2 FYEKMQ, per germline (reference sequence). The CDR3 consists of 13 residues. V gave up 5 bases and J gave up 4 bases; unmatched junction bases: 1. Overall study findings and caveats: HIV repertoires had narrower CDR3 length ranges than controls. Collection of the blood, which took place between about 2003 and 2017, possibly occurred under older ART regimens. Clones that had undergone expansion before ART dominated the repertoire at all time points.

About this clone itself: The antigen is not known.

The TCR sequence derives from a young man with HIV. The input for sequencing was unsorted PBMCs, taken approximately 9.5 years after starting antiretroviral therapy. J is TRBJ2-5 and V is TRBV13; 10 nucleotides align to TRBD2. CDR3 region: CASSPSGGETQYF. The DNA of the CDR3 is TGTGCCAGCAGCCCTAGCGGGGGAGAGACCCAGTACTTC. Looking up the rest from reference TRBV13 and TRBJ2-5 gives the full variable domain: AAGVIQSPRHLIKEKRETATLKCYPIPRHDTVYWYQQGPGQDPQFLISFYEKMQSDKGSIPDRFSAQQFSDYHSELNMSSLELGDSALYFCASSPSGGETQYFGPGTRLLVL.